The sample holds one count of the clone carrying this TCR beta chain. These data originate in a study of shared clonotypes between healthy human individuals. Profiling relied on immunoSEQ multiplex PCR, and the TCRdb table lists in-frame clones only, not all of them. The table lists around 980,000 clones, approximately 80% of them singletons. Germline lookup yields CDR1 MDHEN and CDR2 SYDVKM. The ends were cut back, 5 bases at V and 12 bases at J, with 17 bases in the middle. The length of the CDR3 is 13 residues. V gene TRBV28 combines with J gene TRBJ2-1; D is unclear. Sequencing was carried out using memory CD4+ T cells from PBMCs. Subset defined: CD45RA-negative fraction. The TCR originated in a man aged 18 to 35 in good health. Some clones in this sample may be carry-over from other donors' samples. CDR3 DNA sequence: TGTGCCAGCAGTCCGACCCTTTGGGTCGGGCAGTTCTTC. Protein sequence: CASSPTLWVGQFF.